Below, one T cell receptor beta chain is given with its context. V shed 8 bases and J shed 8 bases, with 10 bases lying between them. Germline V gene lookup returns CDR1 SEHNR and CDR2 FQNEAQ (reference sequence). The CDR3 totals 11 residues. In the multiple sclerosis control group, patients were treatment-naive and had stable or active relapsing-remitting disease. The data stem from a study of CD8 T cells in Susac syndrome. Random hexamers were used to reverse transcribe the RNA input (roughly 0.5 to 1 ug). The TCR beta CDR3 was amplified by immunoSEQ multiplex PCR across 54 Vbeta, 13 Jbeta. TCRdb reprocessed the immunoSEQ multiplex PCR reads with MiXCR, giving one entry per CDR3 protein. The repertoire holds some 200,000 distinct CDR3 sequences, with roughly 96% as singletons.

The rearrangement joins TRBV7-9 to TRBJ2-1, with a tentative D call TRBD2 (5 bases). Sequences were obtained from CD4+ T cells from PBMCs. This clonotype was obtained from a human donor with multiple sclerosis. The CDR3 here is CASGRGDEQFF. DNA of the CDR3: TGTGCCAGCGGCCGGGGTGATGAGCAGTTCTTC.